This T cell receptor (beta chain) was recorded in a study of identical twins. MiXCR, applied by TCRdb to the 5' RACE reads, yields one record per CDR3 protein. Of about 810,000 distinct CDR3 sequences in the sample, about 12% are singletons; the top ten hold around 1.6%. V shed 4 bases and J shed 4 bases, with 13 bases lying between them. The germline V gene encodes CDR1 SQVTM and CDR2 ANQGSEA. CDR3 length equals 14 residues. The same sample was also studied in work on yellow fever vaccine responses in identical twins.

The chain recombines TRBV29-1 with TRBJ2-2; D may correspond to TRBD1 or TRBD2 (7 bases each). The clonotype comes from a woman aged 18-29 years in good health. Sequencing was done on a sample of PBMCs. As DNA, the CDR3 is TGCAGCGTTGCGCAGGGGGGGAGCACCGGGGAGCTGTTTTTT. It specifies CSVAQGGSTGELFF.